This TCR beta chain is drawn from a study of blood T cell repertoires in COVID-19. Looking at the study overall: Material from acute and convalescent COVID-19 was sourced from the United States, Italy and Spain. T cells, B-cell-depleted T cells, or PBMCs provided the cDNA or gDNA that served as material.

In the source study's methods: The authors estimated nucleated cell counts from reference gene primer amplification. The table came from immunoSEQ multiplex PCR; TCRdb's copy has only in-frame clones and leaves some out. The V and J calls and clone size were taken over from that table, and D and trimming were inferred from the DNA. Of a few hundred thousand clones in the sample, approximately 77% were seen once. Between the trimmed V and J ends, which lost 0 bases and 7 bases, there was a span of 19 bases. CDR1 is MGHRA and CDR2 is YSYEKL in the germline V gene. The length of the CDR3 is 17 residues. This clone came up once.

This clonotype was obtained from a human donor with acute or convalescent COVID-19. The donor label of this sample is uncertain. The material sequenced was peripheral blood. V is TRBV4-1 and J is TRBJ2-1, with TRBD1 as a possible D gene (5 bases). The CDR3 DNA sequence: TGCGCCAGCAGCCAAGATGACACAGGCCACGGAAAGAATGAGCAGTTCTTC. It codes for CASSQDDTGHGKNEQFF.